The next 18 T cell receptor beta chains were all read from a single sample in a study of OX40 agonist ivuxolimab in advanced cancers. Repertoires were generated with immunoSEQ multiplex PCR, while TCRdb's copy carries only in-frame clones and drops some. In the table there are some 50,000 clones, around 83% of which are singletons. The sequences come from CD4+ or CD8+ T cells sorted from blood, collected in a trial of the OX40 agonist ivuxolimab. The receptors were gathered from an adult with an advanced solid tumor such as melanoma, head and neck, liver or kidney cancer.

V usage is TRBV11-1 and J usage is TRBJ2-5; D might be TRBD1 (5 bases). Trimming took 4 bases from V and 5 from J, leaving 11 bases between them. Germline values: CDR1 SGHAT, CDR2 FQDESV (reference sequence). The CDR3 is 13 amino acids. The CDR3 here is CASSSPKGETQYF. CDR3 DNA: TGTGCCAGCAGCTCACCCAAGGGGGAGACCCAGTACTTC.

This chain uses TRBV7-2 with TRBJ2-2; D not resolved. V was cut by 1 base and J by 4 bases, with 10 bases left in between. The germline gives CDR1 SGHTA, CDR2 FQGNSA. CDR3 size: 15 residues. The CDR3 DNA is TGTGCCAGCAGCTTAGACATATCAGGCACCGGGGAGCTGTTTTTT. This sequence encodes CASSLDISGTGELFF.

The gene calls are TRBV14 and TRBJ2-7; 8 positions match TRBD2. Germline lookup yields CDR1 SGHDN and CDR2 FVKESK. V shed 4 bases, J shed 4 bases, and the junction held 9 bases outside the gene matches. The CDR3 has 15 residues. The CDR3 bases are TGTGCCAGCAGCCCTAGCGGGCCGCTTTCTTACGAGCAGTACTTC. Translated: CASSPSGPLSYEQYF. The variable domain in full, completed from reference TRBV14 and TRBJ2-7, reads EAGVTQFPSHSVIEKGQTVTLRCDPISGHDNLYWYRRVMGKEIKFLLHFVKESKQDESGMPNNRFLAERTGGTYSTLKVQPAELEDSGVYFCASSPSGPLSYEQYFGPGTRLTVT.

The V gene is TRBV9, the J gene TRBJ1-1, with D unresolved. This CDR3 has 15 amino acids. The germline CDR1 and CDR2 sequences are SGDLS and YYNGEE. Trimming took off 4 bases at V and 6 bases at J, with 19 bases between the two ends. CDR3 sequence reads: CASSPRTDVIAEAFF. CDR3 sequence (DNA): TGTGCCAGCAGCCCGAGGACGGATGTGATCGCTGAAGCTTTCTTT.

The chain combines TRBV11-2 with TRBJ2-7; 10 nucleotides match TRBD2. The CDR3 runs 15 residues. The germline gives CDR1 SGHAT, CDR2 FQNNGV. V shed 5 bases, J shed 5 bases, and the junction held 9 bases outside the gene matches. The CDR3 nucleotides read TGTGCCAGCAGCCCGCAGCTAGCGGGAGTTAACGAGCAGTACTTC. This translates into CASSPQLAGVNEQYF. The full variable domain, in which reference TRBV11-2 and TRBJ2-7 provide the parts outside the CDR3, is EAGVAQSPRYKIIEKRQSVAFWCNPISGHATLYWYQQILGQGPKLLIQFQNNGVVDDSQLPKDRFSAERLKGVDSTLKIQPAKLEDSAVYLCASSPQLAGVNEQYFGPGTRLTVT.

The DNA of the CDR3 is TGCGCCAGCAGCCCGGACTATCAGTACAATGAGCAGTTCTTC. Translation: CASSPDYQYNEQFF. The V call is TRBV5-1, the J call TRBJ2-1; tentative D call: TRBD2 (6 bases). The CDR3 length is 14 residues. V was shortened by 4 bases and J by 4 bases, with 12 bases between the two germline ends. CDR1 and CDR2 (germline): SGHRS, YFSETQ.

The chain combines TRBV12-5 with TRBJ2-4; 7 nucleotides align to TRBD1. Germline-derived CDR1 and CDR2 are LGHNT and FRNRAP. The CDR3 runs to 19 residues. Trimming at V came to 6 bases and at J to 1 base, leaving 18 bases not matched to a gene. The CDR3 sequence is CASGPPGQLESSAKNIQYF. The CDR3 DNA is TGTGCTAGTGGCCCCCCGGGACAGTTGGAAAGTAGTGCCAAAAACATTCAGTACTTC.

This CDR3 is CATDQGQGGYEQYF. CDR3 coding DNA: TGTGCCACCGACCAGGGACAGGGGGGCTACGAGCAGTACTTC. The chain couples TRBV25-1 to TRBJ2-7; 11 nucleotides agree with TRBD1. Trimming cost V 10 bases and J 3 bases; bases outside gene matches: 8. The CDR3 covers 14 residues. Germline CDR1 reads MGHDK; CDR2 reads SYGVNS.

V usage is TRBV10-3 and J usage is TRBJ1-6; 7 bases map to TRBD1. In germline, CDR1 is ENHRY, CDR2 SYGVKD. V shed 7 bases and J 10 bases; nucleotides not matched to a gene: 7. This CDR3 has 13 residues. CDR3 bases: TGTGCCATCACTGGGGACAGTGGGTCACCCCTCCACTTT. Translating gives CAITGDSGSPLHF.

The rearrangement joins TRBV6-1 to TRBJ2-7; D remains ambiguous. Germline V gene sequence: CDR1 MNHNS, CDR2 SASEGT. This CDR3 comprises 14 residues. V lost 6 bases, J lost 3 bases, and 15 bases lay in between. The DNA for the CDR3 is TGTGCCAGCAGGCCCCCCATAATCTTCTACGAGCAGTACTTC. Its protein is CASRPPIIFYEQYF.

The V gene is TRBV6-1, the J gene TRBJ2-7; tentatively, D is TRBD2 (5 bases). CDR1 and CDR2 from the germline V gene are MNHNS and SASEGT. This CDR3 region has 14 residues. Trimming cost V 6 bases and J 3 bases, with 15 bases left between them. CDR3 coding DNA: TGTGCCAGCAGAGTTGGAATAGGAGGCTACGAGCAGTACTTC. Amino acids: CASRVGIGGYEQYF.

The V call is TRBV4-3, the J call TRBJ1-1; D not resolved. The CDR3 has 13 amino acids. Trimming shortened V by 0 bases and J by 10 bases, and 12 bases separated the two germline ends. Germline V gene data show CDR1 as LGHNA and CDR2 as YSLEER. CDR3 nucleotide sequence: TGCGCCAGCAGCCAAGATTGGCAGAAATCAGCTTTCTTT. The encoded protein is CASSQDWQKSAFF.

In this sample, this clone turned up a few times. CDR3 bases: TGTGCCAGTAGCCCCCGGGATTTCATAAGCCCAAAGCAGTTCTTC. Its translation is CASSPRDFISPKQFF. This chain connects TRBV19 to TRBJ2-1, with a weak D call TRBD2 (5 bases). The CDR3 has 15 residues. CDR1 LNHDA and CDR2 SQIVND come from the germline V gene (reference sequence). With 6 bases removed from V and 11 bases from J, the gap between germline ends came to 23 bases.

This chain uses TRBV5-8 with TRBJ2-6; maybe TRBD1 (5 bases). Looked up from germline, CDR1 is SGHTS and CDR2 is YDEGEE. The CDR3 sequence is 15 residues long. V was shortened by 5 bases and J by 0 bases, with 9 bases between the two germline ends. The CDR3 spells CASRFDSSGANVLTF. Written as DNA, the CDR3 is TGTGCCAGCAGGTTCGACAGCTCTGGGGCCAACGTCCTGACTTTC. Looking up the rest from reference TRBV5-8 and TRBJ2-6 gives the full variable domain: EAGVTQSPTHLIKTRGQQATLRCSPISGHTSVYWYQQALGLGLQFLLWYDEGEERNRGNFPPRFSGRQFPNYSSELNVNALELEDSALYLCASRFDSSGANVLTFGAGSRLTVL.

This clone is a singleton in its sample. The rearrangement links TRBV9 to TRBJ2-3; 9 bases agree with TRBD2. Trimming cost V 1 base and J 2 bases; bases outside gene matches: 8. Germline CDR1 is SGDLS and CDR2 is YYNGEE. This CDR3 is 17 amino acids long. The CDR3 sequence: CASSVSPAGGNTDTQYF. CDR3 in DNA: TGTGCCAGCAGCGTAAGCCCAGCGGGGGGAAACACAGATACGCAGTATTTT.

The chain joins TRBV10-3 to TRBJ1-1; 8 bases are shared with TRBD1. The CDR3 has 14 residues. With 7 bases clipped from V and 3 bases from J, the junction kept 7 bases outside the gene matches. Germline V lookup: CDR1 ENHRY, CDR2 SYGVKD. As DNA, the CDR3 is TGTGCCATCAACCATGGACAGGGAGACACTGAAGCTTTCTTT. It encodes CAINHGQGDTEAFF.

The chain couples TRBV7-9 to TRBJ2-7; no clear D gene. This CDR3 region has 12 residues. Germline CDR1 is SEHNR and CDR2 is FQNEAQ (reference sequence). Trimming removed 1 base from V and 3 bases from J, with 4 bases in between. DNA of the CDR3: TGTGCCAGCAGCTTAGTCCACTACGAGCAGTACTTC. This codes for CASSLVHYEQYF.

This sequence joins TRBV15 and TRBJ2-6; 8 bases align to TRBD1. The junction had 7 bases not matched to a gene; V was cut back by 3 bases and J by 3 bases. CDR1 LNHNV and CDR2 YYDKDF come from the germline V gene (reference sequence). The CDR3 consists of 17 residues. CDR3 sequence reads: CATSRDREIVGANVLTF. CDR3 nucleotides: TGTGCCACCAGCAGGGACAGGGAGATCGTTGGGGCCAACGTCCTGACTTTC.